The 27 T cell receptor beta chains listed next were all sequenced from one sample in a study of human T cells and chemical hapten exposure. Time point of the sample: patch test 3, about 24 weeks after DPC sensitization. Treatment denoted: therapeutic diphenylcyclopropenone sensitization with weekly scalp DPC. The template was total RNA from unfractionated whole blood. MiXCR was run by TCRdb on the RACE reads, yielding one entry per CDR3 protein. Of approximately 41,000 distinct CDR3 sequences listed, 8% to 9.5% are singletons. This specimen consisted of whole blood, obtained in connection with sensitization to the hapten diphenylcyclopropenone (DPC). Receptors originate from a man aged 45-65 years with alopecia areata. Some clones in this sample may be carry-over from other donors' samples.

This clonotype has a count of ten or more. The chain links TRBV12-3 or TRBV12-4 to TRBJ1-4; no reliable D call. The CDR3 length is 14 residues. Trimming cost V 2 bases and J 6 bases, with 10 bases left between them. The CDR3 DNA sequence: TGTGCCAGCAGTTTATTACAGTCAGATGAAAAACTGTTTTTT. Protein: CASSLLQSDEKLFF.

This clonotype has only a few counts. The CDR3 nucleotides are TGTGCCTGGGATGGAACAGGGAGGGGGCATGAGCAGTTCTTC. Translated, it gives CAWDGTGRGHEQFF. This sequence joins TRBV30 and TRBJ2-1; D tentatively reads TRBD1 or TRBD2 (7 bases each). The CDR3 consists of 14 residues. V lost 5 bases and J 8 bases, leaving 19 bases between the germline ends. CDR1 is GTSNPN, CDR2 SVGIG, per germline (reference sequence).

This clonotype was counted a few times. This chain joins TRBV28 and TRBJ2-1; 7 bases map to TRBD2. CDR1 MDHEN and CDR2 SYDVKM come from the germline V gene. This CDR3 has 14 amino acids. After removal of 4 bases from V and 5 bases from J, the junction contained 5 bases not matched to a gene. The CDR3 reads CASSYGGGNNEQFF. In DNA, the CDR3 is TGTGCCAGCAGTTATGGGGGAGGGAACAATGAGCAGTTCTTC. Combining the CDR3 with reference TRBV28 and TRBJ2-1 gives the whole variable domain DVKVTQSSRYLVKRTGEKVFLECVQDMDHENMFWYRQDPGLGLRLIYFSYDVKMKEKGDIPEGYSVSREKKERFSLILESASTNQTSMYLCASSYGGGNNEQFFGPGTRLTVL.

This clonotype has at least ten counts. The CDR3 DNA follows: TGCGCCAGCAGCCAAGAACGGGGCAATCAGCCCCAGCATTTT. Amino acids: CASSQERGNQPQHF. The V gene is TRBV4-1, the J gene TRBJ1-5, with D unresolved. V lost 0 bases, J lost 2 bases, and 5 bases lay in between. This CDR3 is 14 amino acids long. In germline, CDR1 is MGHRA, CDR2 YSYEKL.

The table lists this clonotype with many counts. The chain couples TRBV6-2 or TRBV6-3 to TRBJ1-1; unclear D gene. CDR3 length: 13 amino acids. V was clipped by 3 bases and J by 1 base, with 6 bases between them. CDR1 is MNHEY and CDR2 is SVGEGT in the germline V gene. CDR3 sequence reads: CASSYLRNTEAFF. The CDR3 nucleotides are TGTGCCAGCAGTTATCTTAGGAACACTGAAGCTTTCTTT.

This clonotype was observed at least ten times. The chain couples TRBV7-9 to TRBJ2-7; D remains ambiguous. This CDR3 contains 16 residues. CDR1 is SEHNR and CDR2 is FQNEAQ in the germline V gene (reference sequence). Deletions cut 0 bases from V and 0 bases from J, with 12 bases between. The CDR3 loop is CASSLAVGLSSYEQYF. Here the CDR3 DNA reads TGTGCCAGCAGCTTAGCTGTGGGGTTGAGCTCCTACGAGCAGTACTTC.

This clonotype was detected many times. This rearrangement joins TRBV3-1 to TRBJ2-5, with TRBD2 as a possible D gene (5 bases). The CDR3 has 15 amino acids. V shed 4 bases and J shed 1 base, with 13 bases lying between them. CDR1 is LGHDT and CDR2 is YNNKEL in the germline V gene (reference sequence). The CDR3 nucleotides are TGTGCCAGCAGCCTCGTAGAGCGGCGCCAAGAGACCCAGTACTTC. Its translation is CASSLVERRQETQYF.

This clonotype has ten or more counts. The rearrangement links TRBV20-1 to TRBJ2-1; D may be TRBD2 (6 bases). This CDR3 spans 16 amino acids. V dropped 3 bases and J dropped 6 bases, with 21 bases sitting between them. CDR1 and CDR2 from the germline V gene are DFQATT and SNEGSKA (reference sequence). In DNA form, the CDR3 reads TGCAGTGCTAGTTCCAAAGGACTAAGAGTTATCAATGAGCAGTTCTTC. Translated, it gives CSASSKGLRVINEQFF.

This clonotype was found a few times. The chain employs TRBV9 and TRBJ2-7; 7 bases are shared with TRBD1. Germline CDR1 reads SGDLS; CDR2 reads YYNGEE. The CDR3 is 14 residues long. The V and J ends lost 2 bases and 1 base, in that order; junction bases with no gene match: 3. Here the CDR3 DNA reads TGTGCCAGCAGCGTGACAGGGTCATCCTACGAGCAGTACTTC. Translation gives CASSVTGSSYEQYF.

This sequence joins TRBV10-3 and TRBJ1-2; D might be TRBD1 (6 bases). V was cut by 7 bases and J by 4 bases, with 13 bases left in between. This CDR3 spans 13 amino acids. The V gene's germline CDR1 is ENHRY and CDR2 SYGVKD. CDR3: CAITGDKAYGYTF. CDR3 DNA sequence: TGTGCCATCACAGGGGACAAGGCCTATGGCTACACCTTC.

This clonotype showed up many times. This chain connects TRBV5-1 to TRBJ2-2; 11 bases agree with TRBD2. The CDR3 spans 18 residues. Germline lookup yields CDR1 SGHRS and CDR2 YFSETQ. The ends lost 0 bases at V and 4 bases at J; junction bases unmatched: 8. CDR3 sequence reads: CASSLGTSGRRSTGELFF. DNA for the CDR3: TGCGCCAGCAGCTTGGGTACTAGCGGGAGACGTAGCACCGGGGAGCTGTTTTTT.

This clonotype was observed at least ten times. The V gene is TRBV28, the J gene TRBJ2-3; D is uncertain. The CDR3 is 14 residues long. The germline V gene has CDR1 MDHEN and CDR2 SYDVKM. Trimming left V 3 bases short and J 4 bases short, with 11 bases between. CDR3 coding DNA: TGTGCCAGCAGTTTTGGACGTCAGGCAGATACGCAGTATTTT. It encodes CASSFGRQADTQYF.

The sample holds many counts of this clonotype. Here the CDR3 DNA reads TGTGCCAGCAGCCTCAACAGGGGATTTCAGCCCCAGCATTTT. Encoded protein: CASSLNRGFQPQHF. V gene TRBV2 combines with J gene TRBJ1-5; TRBD1 aligns across 7 bases. The V segment lost 6 bases and the J segment 6 bases; nucleotides outside the gene matches: 8. Germline values: CDR1 SNHLY, CDR2 FYNNEI. The length of the CDR3 is 14 residues. The full variable domain, in which reference TRBV2 and TRBJ1-5 provide the parts outside the CDR3, is EPEVTQTPSHQVTQMGQEVILRCVPISNHLYFYWYRQILGQKVEFLVSFYNNEISEKSEIFDDQFSVERPDGSNFTLKIRSTKLEDSAMYFCASSLNRGFQPQHFGDGTRLSIL.

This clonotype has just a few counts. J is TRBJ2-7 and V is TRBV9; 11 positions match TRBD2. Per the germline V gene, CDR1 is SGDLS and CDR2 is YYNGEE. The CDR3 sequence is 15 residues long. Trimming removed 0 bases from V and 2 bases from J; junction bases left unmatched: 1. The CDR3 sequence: CASSVGGLAAYEQYF. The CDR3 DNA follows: TGTGCCAGCAGCGTAGGGGGACTAGCGGCCTACGAGCAGTACTTC.

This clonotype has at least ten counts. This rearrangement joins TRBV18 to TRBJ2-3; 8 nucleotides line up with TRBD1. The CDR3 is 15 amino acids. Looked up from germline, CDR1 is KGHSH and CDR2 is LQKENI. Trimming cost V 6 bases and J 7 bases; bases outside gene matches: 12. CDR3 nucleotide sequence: TGTGCCAGCTCCGACCGGACAGGGAAAATGAATACGCAGTATTTT. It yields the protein CASSDRTGKMNTQYF.

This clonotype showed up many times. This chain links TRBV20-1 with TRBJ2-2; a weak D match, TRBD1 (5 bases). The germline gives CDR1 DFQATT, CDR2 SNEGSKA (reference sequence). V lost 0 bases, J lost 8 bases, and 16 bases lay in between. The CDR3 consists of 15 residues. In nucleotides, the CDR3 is TGCAGTGCTAGAGAGTTGCAGGGCGCATCGGGGGAGCTGTTTTTT. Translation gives CSARELQGASGELFF.

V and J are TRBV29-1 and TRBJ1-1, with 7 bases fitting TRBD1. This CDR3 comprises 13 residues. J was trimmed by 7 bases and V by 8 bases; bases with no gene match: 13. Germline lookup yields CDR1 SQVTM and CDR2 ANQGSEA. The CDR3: CSTYRGIMGEAFF. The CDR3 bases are TGCAGCACCTACAGGGGAATTATGGGTGAAGCTTTCTTT.

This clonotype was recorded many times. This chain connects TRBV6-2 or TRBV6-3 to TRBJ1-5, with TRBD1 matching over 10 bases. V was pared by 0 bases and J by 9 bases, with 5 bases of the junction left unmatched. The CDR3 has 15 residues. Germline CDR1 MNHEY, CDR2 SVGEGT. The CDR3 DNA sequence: TGTGCCAGCAGTTACTCGGGACAGGGGAATGGGCCCCAGCATTTT. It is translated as CASSYSGQGNGPQHF.

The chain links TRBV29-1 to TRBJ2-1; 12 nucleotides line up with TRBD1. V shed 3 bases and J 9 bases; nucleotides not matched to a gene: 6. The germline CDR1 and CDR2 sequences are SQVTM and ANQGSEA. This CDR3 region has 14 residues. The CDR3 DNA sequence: TGCAGCGTTGATTTCGGGACAGGGGGCCGTGAGCAGTTCTTC. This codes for CSVDFGTGGREQFF.

The CDR3 DNA sequence: TGTGCCAGCAGCAGAACGCGGAGCGGGACTCGCGGGCCAGATACGCAGTATTTT. Translation: CASSRTRSGTRGPDTQYF. This rearrangement joins TRBV7-8 to TRBJ2-3; 7 bases align to TRBD2. Trimming cost V 5 bases and J 4 bases; bases outside gene matches: 18. In germline, CDR1 is SGHVS, CDR2 FQNEAQ. The CDR3 consists of 18 residues. The full variable domain, with the rest looked up from reference TRBV7-8 and TRBJ2-3, is GAGVSQSPRYKVAKRGQDVALRCDPISGHVSLFWYQQALGQGPEFLTYFQNEAQLDKSGLPSDRFFAERPEGSVSTLKIQRTQQEDSAVYLCASSRTRSGTRGPDTQYFGPGTRLTVL.

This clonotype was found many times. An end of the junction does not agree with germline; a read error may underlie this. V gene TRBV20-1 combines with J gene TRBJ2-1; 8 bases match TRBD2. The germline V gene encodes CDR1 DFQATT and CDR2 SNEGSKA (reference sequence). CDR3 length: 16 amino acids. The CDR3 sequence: CSARDGGTRPLDEQFF. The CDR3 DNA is TGCAGTGCAAGAGATGGCGGGACTAGACCCCTCGATGAGCAGTTCTTC.

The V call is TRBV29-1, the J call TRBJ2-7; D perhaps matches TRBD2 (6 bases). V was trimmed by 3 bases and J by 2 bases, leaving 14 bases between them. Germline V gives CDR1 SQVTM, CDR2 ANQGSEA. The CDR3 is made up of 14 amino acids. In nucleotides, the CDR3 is TGCAGCGTTGAGGGGAAGGGGAGGCCCTACGAGCAGTACTTC. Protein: CSVEGKGRPYEQYF.

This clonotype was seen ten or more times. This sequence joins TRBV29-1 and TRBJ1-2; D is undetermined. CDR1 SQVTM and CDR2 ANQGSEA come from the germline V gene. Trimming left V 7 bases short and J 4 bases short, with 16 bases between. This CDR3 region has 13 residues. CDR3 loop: CSDFSPLTYGYTF. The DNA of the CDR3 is TGCAGCGATTTCTCCCCTCTAACCTATGGCTACACCTTC.

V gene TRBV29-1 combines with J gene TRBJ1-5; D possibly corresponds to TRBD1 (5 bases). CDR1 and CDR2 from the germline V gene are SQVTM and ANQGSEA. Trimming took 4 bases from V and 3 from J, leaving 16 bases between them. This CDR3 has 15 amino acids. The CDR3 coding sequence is TGCAGCGTTGGGGAGGGGAGAAGTTACAATCAGCCCCAGCATTTT. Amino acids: CSVGEGRSYNQPQHF.

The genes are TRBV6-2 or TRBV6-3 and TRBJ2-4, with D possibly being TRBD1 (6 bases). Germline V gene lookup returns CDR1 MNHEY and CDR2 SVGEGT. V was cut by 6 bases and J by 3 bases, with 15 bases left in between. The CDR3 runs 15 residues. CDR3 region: CASSLLGGFKNIQYF. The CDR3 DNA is TGTGCCAGCAGCCTGCTTGGGGGCTTCAAAAACATTCAGTACTTC.

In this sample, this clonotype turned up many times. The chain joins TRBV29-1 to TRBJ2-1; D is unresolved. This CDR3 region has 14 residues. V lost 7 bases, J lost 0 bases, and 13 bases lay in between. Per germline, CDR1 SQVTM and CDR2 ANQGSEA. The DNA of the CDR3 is TGCAGCGGCGGTCTAGGAAGCTCCTACAATGAGCAGTTCTTC. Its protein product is CSGGLGSSYNEQFF.

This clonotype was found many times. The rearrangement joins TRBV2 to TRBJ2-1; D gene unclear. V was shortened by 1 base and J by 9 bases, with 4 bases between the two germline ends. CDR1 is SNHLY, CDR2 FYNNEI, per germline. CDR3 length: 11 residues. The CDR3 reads CASSEEGEQFF. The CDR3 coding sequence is TGTGCCAGCAGTGAAGAGGGTGAGCAGTTCTTC.